The rows below give T cell receptor beta chains drawn from one sample of a study of response to subunit inactivated influenza vaccine. TCRdb ran MiXCR on the RT-PCR reads and lists one entry per CDR3 protein. The data show roughly 460,000 distinct CDR3 sequences, with 9.5% to 12% seen just once and less than 15% held by the top ten. Specimen: PBMCs from blood, collected roughly 45 days after vaccination. These receptors were taken from a man aged 50 to 59 who received an inactivated influenza vaccine. Both conserved end residues are part of each CDR3. D genes are given only for firm matches. Not every row has a clone size; where given, it reads once, few, many or a size class.

j_call v_call clone_size d_call cdr3_aa cdr3_nt
TRBJ2-2 TRBV7-9 many - CASSLSGALNTGELFF TGTGCCAGCAGCTTATCAGGCGCACTGAACACCGGGGAGCTGTTTTTT
TRBJ1-4 TRBV11-2 few - CASSWEVGRANEKLFF TGTGCCAGCAGTTGGGAGGTGGGCAGAGCTAATGAAAAACTGTTTTTT
TRBJ2-7 TRBV20-1 many - CSADGTHSYEQYF TGCAGTGCTGACGGGACCCACTCCTACGAGCAGTACTTC
TRBJ2-2 TRBV5-6 few - CASSLMAGELFF TGTGCCAGCAGCCTGATGGCGGGGGAGCTGTTTTTT
TRBJ2-1 TRBV6-1 - TRBD2 CASSPSSGSYNEQFF TGTGCCAGCAGCCCCTCTAGCGGCTCCTACAATGAGCAGTTCTTC
TRBJ2-4 TRBV20-1 few - CSARPGSGDIQYF TGCAGTGCTAGACCTGGTAGTGGAGACATTCAGTACTTC
TRBJ2-2 TRBV5-1 few - CASTSVTQNTGELFF TGCGCCAGCACGTCTGTTACACAGAACACCGGGGAGCTGTTTTTT
TRBJ2-5 TRBV20-1 few - CSGRWGGRGETQYF TGCAGTGGTAGATGGGGAGGTCGCGGGGAGACCCAGTACTTC
TRBJ2-6 TRBV29-1 few - CSVTGSGANVLTF TGCAGCGTTACAGGGTCTGGGGCCAACGTCCTGACTTTC
TRBJ1-2 TRBV29-1 many - CSVESGSVGGYTF TGCAGCGTTGAGAGTGGCAGCGTGGGTGGCTACACCTTC
TRBJ2-7 TRBV4-2 few - CASTYAGGKGMYEQYF TGTGCCAGCACCTACGCAGGAGGCAAAGGGATGTACGAGCAGTACTTC
TRBJ2-1 TRBV7-2 many TRBD2 CASTSGTSNRNEQFF TGTGCCAGCACCTCCGGGACTAGCAACCGCAATGAGCAGTTCTTC
TRBJ1-5 TRBV7-6 many - CASSTNQGQPQHF TGTGCCAGCAGCACGAACCAGGGCCAGCCCCAGCATTTT
TRBJ1-2 TRBV20-1 - - CSAWGGGYGYTF TGCAGTGCTTGGGGGGGCGGCTATGGCTACACCTTC
TRBJ2-5 TRBV9 - TRBD1 CASSVATGEKETQYF TGTGCCAGCAGCGTAGCCACAGGGGAGAAAGAGACCCAGTACTTC
TRBJ1-2 TRBV12-3/TRBV12-4 many TRBD1 CASSRRQGADYGYTF TGTGCCAGCAGTAGACGACAGGGGGCGGACTATGGCTACACCTTC
TRBJ2-2 TRBV12-3/TRBV12-4 few - CASSGVRELFF TGTGCCAGCAGCGGGGTGAGGGAGCTGTTTTTT
TRBJ2-1 TRBV5-1 - TRBD2 CASSLASGSLYNEQFF TGCGCCAGCAGCTTGGCTAGCGGAAGCCTTTACAATGAGCAGTTCTTC
TRBJ1-1 TRBV24-1 few TRBD1 CATSDSRDRGMNTEAFF TGTGCCACCAGTGATAGCCGGGACAGGGGAATGAACACTGAAGCTTTCTTT
TRBJ2-3 TRBV12-3/TRBV12-4 few - CASQGVDTQYF TGTGCCAGCCAAGGAGTAGATACGCAGTATTTT
TRBJ2-1 TRBV27 - TRBD2 CASSLRHVAGESYNEQFF TGTGCCAGCAGTTTACGACATGTAGCGGGAGAGTCCTACAATGAGCAGTTCTTC
TRBJ1-1 TRBV20-1 - - CSARDRGWVTEAFF TGCAGTGCTAGAGACAGGGGATGGGTCACTGAAGCTTTCTTT
TRBJ2-1 TRBV15 many TRBD2 CATSRAGTTYNEQFF TGTGCCACCAGCAGAGCCGGGACTACTTACAATGAGCAGTTCTTC
TRBJ2-5 TRBV20-1 - TRBD2 CSARFAGGPQTQYF TGCAGTGCTAGGTTTGCGGGGGGGCCCCAGACCCAGTACTTC
TRBJ2-7 TRBV7-9 - - CASLDAGTQYF TGTGCCAGCTTAGACGCCGGGACGCAGTACTTC
TRBJ2-2 TRBV5-1 - - CASSLQVQTNTGELFF TGCGCCAGCAGCTTGCAGGTACAGACGAACACCGGGGAGCTGTTTTTT
TRBJ2-1 TRBV2 - - CASRQYSSYNEQFF TGTGCCAGCCGACAGTACAGCTCCTACAATGAGCAGTTCTTC
TRBJ2-7 TRBV6-2/TRBV6-3 few TRBD2 CASSRLAGGAYEQYF TGTGCCAGCAGTCGACTAGCGGGAGGGGCCTACGAGCAGTACTTC
TRBJ1-4 TRBV12-3/TRBV12-4 few - CASSPDGEKLFF TGTGCCAGCAGCCCGGACGGTGAAAAACTGTTTTTT
TRBJ2-7 TRBV11-2 - - CASSLVAGFYEQYF TGTGCCAGCAGCTTAGTTGCAGGGTTCTACGAGCAGTACTTC
TRBJ1-2 TRBV3-1 few - CASSPGTPGHGYTF TGTGCCAGCAGCCCCGGGACCCCGGGTCATGGCTACACCTTC
TRBJ2-7 TRBV6-2/TRBV6-3 many TRBD1 CASSYDTTGGNEQYF TGTGCCAGCAGTTACGATACGACAGGGGGCAACGAGCAGTACTTC
TRBJ2-1 TRBV25-1 - TRBD1 CASQGAQNNEQFF TGTGCCAGCCAGGGGGCGCAGAACAATGAGCAGTTCTTC